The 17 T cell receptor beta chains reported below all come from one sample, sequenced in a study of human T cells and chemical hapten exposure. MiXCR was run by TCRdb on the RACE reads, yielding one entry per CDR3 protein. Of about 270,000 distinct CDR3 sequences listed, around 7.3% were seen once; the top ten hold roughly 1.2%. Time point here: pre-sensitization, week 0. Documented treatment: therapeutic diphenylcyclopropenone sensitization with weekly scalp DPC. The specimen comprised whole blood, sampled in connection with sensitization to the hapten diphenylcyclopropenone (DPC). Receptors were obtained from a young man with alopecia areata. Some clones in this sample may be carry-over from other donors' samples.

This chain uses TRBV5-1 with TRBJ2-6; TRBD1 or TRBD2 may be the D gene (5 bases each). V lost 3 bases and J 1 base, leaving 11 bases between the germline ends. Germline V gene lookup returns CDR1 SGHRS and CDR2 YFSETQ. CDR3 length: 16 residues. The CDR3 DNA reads TGCGCCAGCAGCTGGGGACCAAGATCTGGGGCCAACGTCCTGACTTTC. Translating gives CASSWGPRSGANVLTF.

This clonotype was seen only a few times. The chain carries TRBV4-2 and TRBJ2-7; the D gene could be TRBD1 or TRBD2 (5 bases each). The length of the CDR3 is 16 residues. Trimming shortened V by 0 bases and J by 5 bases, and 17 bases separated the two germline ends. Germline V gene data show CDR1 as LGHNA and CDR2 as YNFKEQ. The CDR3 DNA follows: TGTGCCAGCAGCCAAGATCGAGGTCGGGACCACAACGAGCAGTACTTC. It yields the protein CASSQDRGRDHNEQYF.

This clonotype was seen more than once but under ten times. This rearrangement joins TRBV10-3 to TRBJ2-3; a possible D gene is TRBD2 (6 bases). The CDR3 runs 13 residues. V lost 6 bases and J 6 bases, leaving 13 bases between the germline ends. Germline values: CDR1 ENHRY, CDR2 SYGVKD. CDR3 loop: CAISGGDGDTQYF. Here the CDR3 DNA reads TGTGCCATCAGCGGAGGGGACGGGGATACGCAGTATTTT.

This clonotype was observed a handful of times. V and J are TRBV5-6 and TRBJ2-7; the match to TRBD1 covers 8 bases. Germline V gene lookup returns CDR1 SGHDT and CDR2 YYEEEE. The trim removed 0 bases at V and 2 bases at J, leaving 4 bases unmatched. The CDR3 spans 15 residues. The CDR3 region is CASSLGQGTPYEQYV. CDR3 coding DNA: TGTGCCAGCAGCTTGGGACAGGGGACCCCCTACGAGCAGTACGTC.

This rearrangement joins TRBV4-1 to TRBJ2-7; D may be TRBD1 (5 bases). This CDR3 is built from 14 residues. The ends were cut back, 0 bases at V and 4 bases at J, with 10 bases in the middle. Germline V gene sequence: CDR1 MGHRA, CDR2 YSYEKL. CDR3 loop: CASSQDQGLYEQYF. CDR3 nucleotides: TGCGCCAGCAGCCAAGATCAGGGCCTTTACGAGCAGTACTTC.

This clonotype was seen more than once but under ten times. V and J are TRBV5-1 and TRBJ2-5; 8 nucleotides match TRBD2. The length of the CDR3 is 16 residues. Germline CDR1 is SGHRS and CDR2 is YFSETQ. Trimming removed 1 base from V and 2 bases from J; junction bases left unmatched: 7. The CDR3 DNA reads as TGCGCCAGCAGCTTGAGTGCAGCGGGGGTACAAGAGACCCAGTACTTC. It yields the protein CASSLSAAGVQETQYF.

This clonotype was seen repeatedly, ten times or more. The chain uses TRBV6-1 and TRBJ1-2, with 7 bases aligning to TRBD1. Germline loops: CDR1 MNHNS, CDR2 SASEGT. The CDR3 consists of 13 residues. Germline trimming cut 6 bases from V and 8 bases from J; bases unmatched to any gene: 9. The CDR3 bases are TGTGCCAGCAGAAGACAGGGTATCTGGGGCTACACCTTC. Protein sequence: CASRRQGIWGYTF.

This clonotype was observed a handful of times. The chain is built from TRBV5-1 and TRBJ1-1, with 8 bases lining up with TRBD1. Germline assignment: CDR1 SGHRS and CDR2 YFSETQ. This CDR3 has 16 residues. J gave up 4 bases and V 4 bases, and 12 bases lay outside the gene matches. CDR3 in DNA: TGCGCCAGCAGCGGTACAGGGGGAAGTAGACGCACTGAAGCTTTCTTT. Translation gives CASSGTGGSRRTEAFF. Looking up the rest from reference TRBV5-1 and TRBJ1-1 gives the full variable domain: KAGVTQTPRYLIKTRGQQVTLSCSPISGHRSVSWYQQTPGQGLQFLFEYFSETQRNKGNFPGRFSGRQFSNSRSEMNVSTLELGDSALYLCASSGTGGSRRTEAFFGQGTRLTVV.

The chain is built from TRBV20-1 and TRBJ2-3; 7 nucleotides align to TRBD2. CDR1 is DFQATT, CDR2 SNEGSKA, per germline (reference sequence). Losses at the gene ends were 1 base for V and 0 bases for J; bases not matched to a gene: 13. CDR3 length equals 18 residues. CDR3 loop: CSARGSESGATSTDTQYF. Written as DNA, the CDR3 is TGCAGTGCTAGAGGGTCCGAGAGCGGGGCAACTAGCACAGATACGCAGTATTTT.

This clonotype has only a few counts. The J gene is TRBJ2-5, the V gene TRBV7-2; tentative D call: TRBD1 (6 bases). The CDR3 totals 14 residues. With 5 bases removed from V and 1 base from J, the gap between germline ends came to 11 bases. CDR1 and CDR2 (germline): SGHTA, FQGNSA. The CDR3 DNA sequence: TGTGCCAGCAGCACAGACAGGACCCAAGAGACCCAGTACTTC. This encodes CASSTDRTQETQYF.

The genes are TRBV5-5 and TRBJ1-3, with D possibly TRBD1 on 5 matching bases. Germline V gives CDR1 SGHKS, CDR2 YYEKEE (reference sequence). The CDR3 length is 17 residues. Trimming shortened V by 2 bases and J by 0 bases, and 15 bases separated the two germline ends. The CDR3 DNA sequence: TGTGCCAGCAGCTTCCCCTTGAGAGACAGCTCTGGAAACACCATATATTTT. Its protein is CASSFPLRDSSGNTIYF.

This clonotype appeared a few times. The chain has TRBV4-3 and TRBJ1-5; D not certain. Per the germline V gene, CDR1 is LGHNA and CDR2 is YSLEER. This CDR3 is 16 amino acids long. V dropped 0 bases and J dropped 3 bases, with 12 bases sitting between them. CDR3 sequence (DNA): TGCGCCAGCAGCCAAGATCAGGCGGGAACCAATCAGCCCCAGCATTTT. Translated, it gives CASSQDQAGTNQPQHF.

CDR3 residues: CASSYRGTVTYNEQFF. In DNA, the CDR3 is TGTGCCAGCAGTTACCGAGGGACAGTGACCTACAATGAGCAGTTCTTC. The chain is built from TRBV6-2 or TRBV6-3 and TRBJ2-1; TRBD1 matches at 7 bases. Germline CDR1 reads MNHEY; CDR2 reads SVGEGT. The ends lost 2 bases at V and 2 bases at J; junction bases unmatched: 6. The CDR3 totals 16 residues.

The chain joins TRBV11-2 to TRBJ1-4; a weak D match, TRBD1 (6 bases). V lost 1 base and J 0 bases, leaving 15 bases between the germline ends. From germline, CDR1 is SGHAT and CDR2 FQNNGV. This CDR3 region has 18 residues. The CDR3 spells CASSLGRQVYATNEKLFF. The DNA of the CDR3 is TGTGCCAGCAGCTTAGGACGACAGGTGTACGCAACTAATGAAAAACTGTTTTTT.

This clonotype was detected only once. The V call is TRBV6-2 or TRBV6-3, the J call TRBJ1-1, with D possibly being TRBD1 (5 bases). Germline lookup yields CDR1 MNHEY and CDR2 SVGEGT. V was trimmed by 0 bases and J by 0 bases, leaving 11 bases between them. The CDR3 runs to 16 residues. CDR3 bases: TGTGCCAGCAGTTACTCGTGGGACGCAGTGAACACTGAAGCTTTCTTT. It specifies CASSYSWDAVNTEAFF.

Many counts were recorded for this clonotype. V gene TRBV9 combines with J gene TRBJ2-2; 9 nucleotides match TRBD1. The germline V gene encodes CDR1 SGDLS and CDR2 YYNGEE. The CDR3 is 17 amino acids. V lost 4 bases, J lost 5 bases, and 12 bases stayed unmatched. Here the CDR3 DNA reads TGTGCCAGCAGCCCACTTTGGGACAGGGTATTGACCGGGGAGCTGTTTTTT. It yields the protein CASSPLWDRVLTGELFF.

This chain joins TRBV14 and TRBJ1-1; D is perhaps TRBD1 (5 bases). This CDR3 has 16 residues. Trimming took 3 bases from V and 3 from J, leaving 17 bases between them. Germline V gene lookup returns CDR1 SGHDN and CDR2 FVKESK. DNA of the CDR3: TGTGCCAGCAGCCATTTTTCGGGCAGGGCCTACACTGAAGCTTTCTTT. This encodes CASSHFSGRAYTEAFF.